Listed here is a single TCR beta chain. The antigen is undetermined. These data belong to a study of cytomegalovirus exposure and HLA in healthy donors. Study results and caveats: The study recorded 150 to 200 TCR beta chains that were cytomegalovirus-associated. For most TCR beta V segments, an earlier analysis put the productive rate at about 90% or about 30% of the time. Sequencing depth roughly uniform across donors was assumed in presence/absence analyses.

The CDR3 contains 14 residues. Germline CDR1 reads SNHLY; CDR2 reads FYNNEI. Losses at the gene ends were 9 bases for V and 0 bases for J; bases not matched to a gene: 4. Vbeta (60) and Jbeta (13) primers were used in the PCR. Profiled with immunoSEQ multiplex PCR; TCRdb holds only in-frame clones, not every one. The sample contains over 100,000 clones, 75% to 80% of which appear only once. The sequenced sample consisted of PBMCs. This TCR came from a man in his sixties in good health and CMV-seropositive. This chain joins TRBV2 and TRBJ2-3; TRBD2 agrees at 9 bases. The CDR3 loop reads CARMTSGSTDTQYF. For the CDR3, the DNA is TGTGCCAGAATGACTAGCGGAAGCACAGATACGCAGTATTTT.